The 10 T cell receptor beta chains below all came from one sample that was sequenced in a study of neurological immune-mediated disorders (dated by TCRdb to between 2018 and 2021). The sample's time point, from its label and the paper: technical triplicate 3. The library was produced with 5' RACE. Sequencing was carried out with an Illumina HiSeq 2500. The public sequencing data were trimmed at Q25 with fastp and processed into clonotypes with MiXCR by TCRdb, which kept only in-frame beta chains. Rows are unified per CDR3 protein, each entry keeping the most common DNA and genes. The sample profile shows some 47,000 distinct CDR3 sequences; around a fifth of them were found once. The ten top clones hold about 4.1% of the sample. The sequenced sample consisted of PBMCs. The receptors were sampled from a man in his 60s with HTLV-1-associated myelopathy (HAM/TSP).

This clonotype was detected ten times or more. The V and J genes are TRBV5-6 and TRBJ2-7, with D perhaps being TRBD1 or TRBD2 (5 bases each). Germline V gene data show CDR1 as SGHDT and CDR2 as YYEEEE. With 3 bases removed from V and 3 bases from J, the gap between germline ends came to 13 bases. The CDR3 covers 14 residues. Written as DNA, the CDR3 is TGTGCCAGCAGCTCACCCGGGACCAACTACGAGCAGTACTTC. Its translation is CASSSPGTNYEQYF.

This clonotype showed up many times. This chain connects TRBV5-1 to TRBJ2-2; 13 bases agree with TRBD2. Trimming cost V 3 bases and J 6 bases; bases outside gene matches: 11. This CDR3 contains 18 residues. The V gene's germline CDR1 is SGHRS and CDR2 YFSETQ. Here the CDR3 reads CASSWTSGGPAVAGELFF. Here the CDR3 DNA reads TGCGCCAGCAGCTGGACTAGCGGGGGTCCCGCGGTTGCCGGGGAGCTGTTTTTT.

Many counts were recorded for this clonotype. V usage is TRBV6-5 and J usage is TRBJ1-2, with TRBD1 identical over 9 bases. This CDR3 spans 14 amino acids. J gave up 8 bases and V 6 bases, and 10 bases lay outside the gene matches. The germline V gene has CDR1 MNHEY and CDR2 SVGAGI. CDR3 DNA sequence: TGTGCCAGCAGCCTAGCCGGGACAGGGAACGGCTACACCTTC. This translates into CASSLAGTGNGYTF.

This rearrangement joins TRBV10-2 to TRBJ2-3; the match to TRBD2 covers 9 bases. V dropped 3 bases and J dropped 7; count of bases not matched to a gene: 8. The CDR3 has 15 amino acids. CDR1 WSHSY and CDR2 SAAADI come from the germline V gene. This CDR3 is CASSESGGLRYTQYF. CDR3 bases: TGCGCCAGCAGTGAAAGCGGGGGGCTCCGATATACGCAGTATTTT.

In its sample, this clonotype was seen many times. The V gene is TRBV10-3, the J gene TRBJ2-3, with unresolved D. The germline CDR1 and CDR2 sequences are ENHRY and SYGVKD. V was clipped by 8 bases and J by 4 bases, with 10 bases between them. CDR3 length equals 12 residues. The CDR3 DNA sequence: TGTGCCATCGCAGGCATGGCAGATACGCAGTATTTT. Protein product: CAIAGMADTQYF.

This clonotype was counted ten times or more. V is TRBV7-2 and J is TRBJ2-1; perhaps TRBD2 as D (5 bases). V dropped 5 bases and J dropped 0 bases, with 8 bases sitting between them. The germline CDR1 and CDR2 sequences are SGHTA and FQGNSA. This CDR3 spans 14 amino acids. For the CDR3, the DNA is TGTGCCAGCAGCGTGGGGAGCTCCTACAATGAGCAGTTCTTC. Amino acid sequence: CASSVGSSYNEQFF.

Ten or more counts support this clonotype. This clone may be a read error of a much larger clone one base away. J is TRBJ2-5 and V is TRBV2; 14 bases match TRBD2. The CDR3 covers 18 residues. Germline CDR1 is SNHLY and CDR2 is FYNNEI. The DNA of the CDR3 is TGTGCCAACAGTGAAGCGCGACTAGCGGGAGGGGGACAAGAGACCCAGTACTTC. Amino acids: CANSEARLAGGGQETQYF.

This clonotype was seen repeatedly, ten times or more. The V call is TRBV4-2, the J call TRBJ2-1; D possibly matches TRBD1 or TRBD2 (5 bases each). V dropped 4 bases and J dropped 6 bases, with 13 bases sitting between them. Looked up from germline, CDR1 is LGHNA and CDR2 is YNFKEQ. CDR3 length: 14 amino acids. CDR3 residues: CASSPPGRSNEQFF. As DNA, the CDR3 is TGTGCCAGCAGCCCTCCGGGACGGAGCAATGAGCAGTTCTTC.

This clonotype was observed at least ten times. The V call is TRBV28, the J call TRBJ2-2; TRBD1 matches 9 bases. The trim removed 6 bases at V and 7 bases at J, leaving 9 bases unmatched. Germline CDR1 reads MDHEN; CDR2 reads SYDVKM. There are 15 residues in the CDR3. The CDR3 sequence: CASSATRQGGGELFF. CDR3 sequence (DNA): TGTGCCAGCAGCGCCACCAGACAGGGGGGCGGGGAGCTGTTTTTT.

This clonotype has a count of ten or more. This chain links TRBV4-1 with TRBJ2-2; D is perhaps TRBD1 (6 bases). Germline CDR1 reads MGHRA; CDR2 reads YSYEKL. The V gene lost 2 bases and the J gene lost 1 base, with 11 bases spanning the gap. This CDR3 contains 16 residues. The CDR3 DNA follows: TGCGCCAGCAGCCAACACCCGGGACAGAACACCGGGGAGCTGTTTTTT. It is translated as CASSQHPGQNTGELFF.